The TCR beta chain described here comes from a study of tumor-infiltrating lymphocytes in localized non-small cell lung cancer. Study-wide points: TCRbeta sequencing showed higher T cell infiltration in tumors than uninvolved lung. Tumor T-cell fraction from TCR sequencing was not associated with recurrence-free survival (p = 0.61).

Some clones are missing from TCRdb's copy, which holds only in-frame ones; the method was immunoSEQ multiplex PCR. The repertoire holds 15,000 to 20,000 clones, with roughly two thirds as singletons. Germline CDR1 is SGHAT and CDR2 is FQNNGV. Trimming removed 4 bases at V and 2 bases at J, with 12 bases between. The CDR3 covers 16 residues. This clone was counted a single time. What it binds is unknown. Sequenced input: lung tumor tissue. This sequence originates from a human donor with non-small cell lung cancer. The chain is built from TRBV11-2 and TRBJ2-6, with D perhaps matching TRBD1 (6 bases). In DNA form, the CDR3 reads TGTGCCAGCAGCTCAACAGGGTTGGCTGGGGCCAACGTCCTGACTTTC. This encodes CASSSTGLAGANVLTF.